This T cell receptor (beta chain) originates from a study of patients and donors after allogeneic stem cell transplantation. TCRdb passed the RT-PCR reads through MiXCR, listing each CDR3 protein once. The sample comprises hundreds of thousands of distinct CDR3 sequences, roughly 17% of which are singletons, and 7.2% rests with the top ten. Trimming removed 4 bases from V and 9 bases from J; junction bases left unmatched: 8. The CDR3 consists of 14 residues. Germline V gene data show CDR1 as LGHDT and CDR2 as YNNKEL (reference sequence). This rearrangement joins TRBV3-1 to TRBJ2-4, with TRBD2 identical over 8 bases. This receptor was taken from a human donor who was either an allogeneic HSCT recipient or a stem cell or donor lymphocyte infusion donor (not recorded which). It is not recorded whose cells these are; they may come from a transplant donor. The sequenced sample was blood, either unsorted or a sorted T cell fraction (not recorded which). The CDR3 reads CASSPRGGRSIQYF. The CDR3 DNA reads TGTGCCAGCAGCCCCCGGGGGGGGCGGTCCATTCAGTACTTC.